The 27 T cell receptor beta chains below come from one sample, sequenced in a study of blood T cell repertoires in COVID-19. Measured with immunoSEQ multiplex PCR; TCRdb has only the in-frame clones, and not every one. The table records roughly 200,000 clones, 88% of them present only once. Sequencing was performed on peripheral blood. The receptors shown here come from a man aged 50-59 years with COVID-19, enrolled during active disease.

V usage is TRBV7-9 and J usage is TRBJ2-5; D perhaps matches TRBD2 (5 bases). V was cut by 5 bases and J by 10 bases, with 11 bases left in between. Germline loops: CDR1 SEHNR, CDR2 FQNEAQ (reference sequence). The CDR3 runs 11 residues. The CDR3 here is CASSHGSGQYF. As DNA, the CDR3 is TGTGCCAGCAGCCATGGGAGTGGCCAGTACTTC.

V and J are TRBV5-1 and TRBJ2-7; no reliable D call. V shed 3 bases and J shed 2 bases, with 9 bases lying between them. From germline, CDR1 is SGHRS and CDR2 YFSETQ. CDR3 length: 13 residues. CDR3 residues: CASSSVLTYEQYF. In DNA form, the CDR3 reads TGCGCCAGCAGCTCTGTTTTAACCTACGAGCAGTACTTC.

On this clone itself: The same CDR3 can be traced to other DNA sequences in this sample. V gene TRBV28 combines with J gene TRBJ2-3; no clear D. CDR1 MDHEN and CDR2 SYDVKM come from the germline V gene. The length of the CDR3 is 12 residues. The ends were cut back, 2 bases at V and 5 bases at J, with 5 bases in the middle. CDR3 bases: TGTGCCAGCAGTTTAACGGGAGATACGCAGTATTTT. Translation gives CASSLTGDTQYF.

The chain couples TRBV25-1 to TRBJ2-7, with 9 bases identical to TRBD1. The CDR3 extends over 14 amino acids. J lost 4 bases, V lost 7 bases, and 8 bases had no gene match. Germline loops: CDR1 MGHDK, CDR2 SYGVNS. The CDR3 protein is CASNPQGASYEQYF. CDR3 nucleotides: TGTGCCAGCAACCCACAGGGGGCCAGTTACGAGCAGTACTTC.

The genes are TRBV3-1 (or the pseudogene TRBV3-2) and TRBJ1-1; 7 nucleotides line up with TRBD1. Per germline, CDR1 LGHDT and CDR2 YNNKEL (reference sequence). V gave up 2 bases and J gave up 4 bases; unmatched junction bases: 7. The CDR3 runs to 15 residues. The chain's CDR3 is CASSQCGQVGTEAFF. DNA of the CDR3: TGTGCCAGCAGCCAATGCGGACAGGTCGGCACTGAAGCTTTCTTT.

This clone was observed a single time. The genes are TRBV4-1 and TRBJ2-7, with D possibly matching TRBD1 (6 bases). This CDR3 spans 14 amino acids. V lost 3 bases and J 2 bases, leaving 11 bases between the germline ends. Per the germline V gene, CDR1 is MGHRA and CDR2 is YSYEKL. For the CDR3, the DNA is TGCGCCAGCAGCCACAGGGGACATACCTACGAGCAGTACTTC. Residues: CASSHRGHTYEQYF.

This clone was detected only a few times. The chain is built from TRBV5-8 and TRBJ2-1, with D unclear. The CDR3 spans 13 residues. With 1 base removed from V and 3 bases from J, the gap between germline ends came to 5 bases. Germline lookup yields CDR1 SGHTS and CDR2 YDEGEE. For the CDR3, the DNA is TGTGCCAGCAGCTTGTCAGACTACAATGAGCAGTTCTTC. This translates into CASSLSDYNEQFF.

J is TRBJ1-2 and V is TRBV11-2; 8 nucleotides line up with TRBD1. Germline V lookup: CDR1 SGHAT, CDR2 FQNNGV. This CDR3 comprises 15 residues. J lost 7 bases, V lost 0 bases, and 7 bases had no gene match. This CDR3 reads CASSLDRVRGLGYTF. The CDR3 DNA is TGTGCCAGCAGCTTAGATCGGGTCAGGGGGCTTGGCTACACCTTC.

The rearrangement uses TRBV5-4 and TRBJ2-5, with TRBD2 identical over 13 bases. The CDR3 is 17 amino acids. Per germline, CDR1 SGHNT and CDR2 YYREEE (reference sequence). Trimming cost V 4 bases and J 4 bases; bases outside gene matches: 10. Written as DNA, the CDR3 is TGTGCCAGCAGCCCGGGGACTAGCGGGGATGGAGGAGAGACCCAGTACTTC. It specifies CASSPGTSGDGGETQYF.

The V call is TRBV24-1, the J call TRBJ2-7; 13 bases agree with TRBD2. Germline V gene data show CDR1 as KGHDR and CDR2 as SFDVKD. J was trimmed by 4 bases and V by 4 bases; bases with no gene match: 9. There are 17 residues in the CDR3. The CDR3 nucleotides are TGTGCCACCAGTGACCCGGGACTAGCGGGAATTGCGTACGAGCAGTACTTC. Translated: CATSDPGLAGIAYEQYF.

The CDR3 bases are TGTGCCAGCAGCACTCGCGAGCAGTACTTC. Amino acids: CASSTREQYF. V and J are TRBV7-6 and TRBJ2-7; D unresolved. V lost 5 bases and J lost 6, with 5 bases in between. The length of the CDR3 is 10 residues. Looked up from germline, CDR1 is SGHVS and CDR2 is FNYEAQ.

This clone was observed once. CDR3 sequence: CASSITGQGRDTQYF. The CDR3 nucleotides are TGTGCCAGTAGTATAACGGGACAGGGCCGAGATACGCAGTATTTT. V and J are TRBV19 and TRBJ2-3, with TRBD1 matching 9 bases. This CDR3 has 15 amino acids. Losses at the gene ends were 2 bases for V and 5 bases for J; bases not matched to a gene: 5. Germline CDR1 reads LNHDA; CDR2 reads SQIVND (reference sequence).

The chain employs TRBV11-1 and TRBJ1-1; the D gene is possibly TRBD1 (6 bases). The CDR3 spans 16 residues. Germline values: CDR1 SGHAT, CDR2 FQDESV (reference sequence). Between the trimmed V and J ends, which lost 5 bases and 1 base, there was a span of 17 bases. The DNA for the CDR3 is TGTGCCAGCAGCCGGGGGGCAGAAAGGCGGAACACTGAAGCTTTCTTT. Residues: CASSRGAERRNTEAFF.

The genes are TRBV7-9 and TRBJ2-7; 8 nucleotides match TRBD1. The length of the CDR3 is 15 residues. V lost 0 bases, J lost 6 bases, and 7 bases stayed unmatched. In germline, CDR1 is SEHNR, CDR2 FQNEAQ (reference sequence). The CDR3 protein is CASSLAGQVRGEQYF. The CDR3 nucleotides read TGTGCCAGCAGCTTAGCGGGACAGGTGCGTGGCGAGCAGTACTTC.

The J gene is TRBJ2-7, the V gene TRBV2, with 9 positions matching TRBD2. CDR3 length: 14 amino acids. The ends lost 6 bases at V and 3 bases at J; junction bases unmatched: 6. Germline CDR1 reads SNHLY; CDR2 reads FYNNEI. CDR3: CASSLSGGNYEQYF. The CDR3 DNA reads TGTGCCAGCAGCCTTAGCGGGGGAAACTACGAGCAGTACTTC.

The V gene is TRBV7-2, the J gene TRBJ2-1; 14 bases line up with TRBD2. The junction had 5 bases not matched to a gene; V was cut back by 4 bases and J by 0 bases. Germline V gene sequence: CDR1 SGHTA, CDR2 FQGNSA. This CDR3 contains 18 residues. CDR3 coding DNA: TGTGCCAGCAGCTACCGACTAGCGGGGGGGAGCTCCTACAATGAGCAGTTCTTC. Encoded protein: CASSYRLAGGSSYNEQFF.

This chain links TRBV18 with TRBJ2-1; the match to TRBD2 covers 13 bases. With V trimmed by 4 bases and J by 3 bases, 6 bases remained unmatched. Per the germline V gene, CDR1 is KGHSH and CDR2 is LQKENI. The CDR3 runs to 17 residues. The CDR3 reads CASSQGTSGTYYNEQFF. The DNA of the CDR3 is TGTGCCAGCTCACAGGGGACTAGCGGGACGTACTACAATGAGCAGTTCTTC. The variable domain in full, completed from reference TRBV18 and TRBJ2-1, reads NAGVMQNPRHLVRRRGQEARLRCSPMKGHSHVYWYRQLPEEGLKFMVYLQKENIIDESGMPKERFSAEFPKEGPSILRIQQVVRGDSAAYFCASSQGTSGTYYNEQFFGPGTRLTVL.

The chain has TRBV6-1 and TRBJ2-7; 7 bases line up with TRBD2. Germline CDR1 reads MNHNS; CDR2 reads SASEGT. This CDR3 region has 14 residues. J gave up 0 bases and V 6 bases, and 5 bases lay outside the gene matches. CDR3 nucleotides: TGTGCCAGCAGCCTAACTAGCGTCTCCTACGAGCAGTACTTC. Its protein product is CASSLTSVSYEQYF.

This clone was seen only once. The chain combines TRBV6-1 with TRBJ2-3; D ambiguous. The CDR3 is 14 amino acids. The V end lost 2 bases, the J end lost 0 bases, and 6 bases lay between the germline ends. Germline V gene data show CDR1 as MNHNS and CDR2 as SASEGT. CDR3 amino acids: CASSEKTSTDTQYF. CDR3 nucleotides: TGTGCCAGCAGTGAAAAGACAAGCACAGATACGCAGTATTTT.

This clone was observed once. The CDR3 bases are TGTGCCAGCAGCCAAGAGAGAGCAGGGGGCACTGAAGCTTTCTTT. Translated, it gives CASSQERAGGTEAFF. V is TRBV3-1 (or the pseudogene TRBV3-2) and J is TRBJ1-1, with 7 bases fitting TRBD1. After removal of 0 bases from V and 4 bases from J, the junction contained 5 bases not matched to a gene. CDR1 is LGHDT and CDR2 is YNNKEL in the germline V gene (reference sequence). This CDR3 has 15 residues.

The chain carries TRBV18 and TRBJ2-7; TRBD1 aligns across 9 bases. The CDR3 consists of 15 residues. The germline V gene encodes CDR1 KGHSH and CDR2 LQKENI. Trimming took 1 base from V and 6 from J; bases not matched to a gene: 7. CDR3 protein: CASSPRGDRVAEQYF. The DNA for the CDR3 is TGTGCCAGCTCACCACGGGGGGACAGGGTCGCCGAGCAGTACTTC.

This clone was seen a few times. The V gene is TRBV18, the J gene TRBJ2-1; D is perhaps TRBD2 (7 bases). V was cut by 4 bases and J by 6 bases, with 13 bases left in between. This CDR3 comprises 14 residues. Germline V gene lookup returns CDR1 KGHSH and CDR2 LQKENI. The DNA for the CDR3 is TGTGCCAGCTCACAACCCGGGGGGCGCAATGAGCAGTTCTTC. This sequence encodes CASSQPGGRNEQFF.

V usage is TRBV23-1 and J usage is TRBJ1-1; TRBD1 agrees at 11 bases. TRBV23-1 counts as an open reading frame of uncertain function. The CDR3 consists of 16 residues. After removal of 5 bases from V and 1 base from J, the junction contained 6 bases not matched to a gene. In DNA form, the CDR3 reads TGCGCCAGCAGTGGCGGGACAGGGGGTACGAACACTGAAGCTTTCTTT. This translates into CASSGGTGGTNTEAFF.

This sequence joins TRBV19 and TRBJ2-2; D not certain. The germline V gene has CDR1 LNHDA and CDR2 SQIVND (reference sequence). The CDR3 runs 12 residues. Trimming shortened V by 3 bases and J by 8 bases, and 7 bases separated the two germline ends. The chain's CDR3 is CASSIFPGELFF. The CDR3 DNA reads TGTGCCAGTAGTATTTTCCCTGGGGAGCTGTTTTTT.

The V call is TRBV2, the J call TRBJ2-1; TRBD2 aligns across 9 bases. The J segment lost 7 bases and the V segment lost 5 bases, leaving 12 bases of the junction unmatched. This CDR3 comprises 16 residues. Germline-derived CDR1 and CDR2 are SNHLY and FYNNEI. The CDR3 reads CASSFIRGGVRNEQFF. The CDR3 DNA is TGTGCCAGCAGTTTCATCCGCGGGGGGGTGCGGAATGAGCAGTTCTTC.

V usage is TRBV28 and J usage is TRBJ1-2; 7 bases align to TRBD1. The J segment lost 2 bases and the V segment lost 3 bases, leaving 3 bases of the junction unmatched. The CDR3 covers 14 residues. The germline CDR1 and CDR2 sequences are MDHEN and SYDVKM. In nucleotides, the CDR3 is TGTGCCAGCAGTTTCGACAGGGCAAACTATGGCTACACCTTC. Amino acids: CASSFDRANYGYTF.

This sequence joins TRBV12-5 and TRBJ2-2; D unclear. Germline V gene lookup returns CDR1 LGHNT and CDR2 FRNRAP. This CDR3 is 15 amino acids long. V shed 1 base and J shed 2 bases, with 8 bases lying between them. The CDR3 bases are TGTGCTAGTGGTTTGGCGGCTAGTAACACCGGGGAGCTGTTTTTT. Residues: CASGLAASNTGELFF.